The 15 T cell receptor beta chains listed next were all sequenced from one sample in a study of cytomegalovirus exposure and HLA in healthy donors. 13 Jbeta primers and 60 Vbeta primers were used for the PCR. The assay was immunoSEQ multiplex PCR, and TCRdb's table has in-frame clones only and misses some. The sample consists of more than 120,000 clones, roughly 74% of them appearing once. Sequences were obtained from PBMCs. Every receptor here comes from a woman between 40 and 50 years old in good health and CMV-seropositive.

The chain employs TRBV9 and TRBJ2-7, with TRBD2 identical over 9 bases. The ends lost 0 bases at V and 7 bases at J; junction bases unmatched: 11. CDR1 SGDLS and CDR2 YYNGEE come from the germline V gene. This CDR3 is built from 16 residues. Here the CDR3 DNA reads TGTGCCAGCAGCGTAGGGGGTTTAGCGGGAGAGAGTGAGCAGTACTTC. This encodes CASSVGGLAGESEQYF.

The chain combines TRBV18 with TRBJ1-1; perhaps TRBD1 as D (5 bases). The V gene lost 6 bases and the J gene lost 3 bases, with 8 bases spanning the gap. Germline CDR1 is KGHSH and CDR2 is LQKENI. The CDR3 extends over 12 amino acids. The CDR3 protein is CASSQGDTEAFF. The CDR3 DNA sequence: TGTGCCAGCTCGCAGGGCGACACTGAAGCTTTCTTT.

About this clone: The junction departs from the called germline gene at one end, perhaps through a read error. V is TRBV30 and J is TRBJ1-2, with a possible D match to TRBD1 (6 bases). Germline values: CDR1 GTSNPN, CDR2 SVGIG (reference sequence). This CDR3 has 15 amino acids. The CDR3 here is CAERRGADYTGGYTF. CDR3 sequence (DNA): TGCGCCGAACGCCGGGGGGCGGATTATACCGGGGGCTACACCTTC.

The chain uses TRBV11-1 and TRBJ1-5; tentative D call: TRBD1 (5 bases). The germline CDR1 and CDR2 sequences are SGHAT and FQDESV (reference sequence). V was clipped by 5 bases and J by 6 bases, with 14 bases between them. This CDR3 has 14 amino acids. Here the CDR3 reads CASSPGGEGQPQHF. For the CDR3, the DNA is TGTGCCAGCAGCCCCGGGGGGGAAGGTCAGCCCCAGCATTTT.

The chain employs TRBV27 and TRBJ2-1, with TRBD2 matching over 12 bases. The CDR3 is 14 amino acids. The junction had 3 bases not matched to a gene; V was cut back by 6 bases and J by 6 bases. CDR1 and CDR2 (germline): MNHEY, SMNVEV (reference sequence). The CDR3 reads CASRLAGGGNEQFF. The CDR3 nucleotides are TGTGCCAGCAGACTAGCGGGAGGAGGCAATGAGCAGTTCTTC.

The CDR3 sequence is CASSEGTVNQPQHF. CDR3 coding DNA: TGTGCCAGCAGTGAAGGGACAGTAAATCAGCCCCAGCATTTT. This chain connects TRBV2 to TRBJ1-5, with D perhaps TRBD1 (6 bases). The CDR3 has 14 amino acids. V gave up 1 base and J gave up 4 bases, with 8 bases separating them. Germline CDR1 SNHLY, CDR2 FYNNEI.

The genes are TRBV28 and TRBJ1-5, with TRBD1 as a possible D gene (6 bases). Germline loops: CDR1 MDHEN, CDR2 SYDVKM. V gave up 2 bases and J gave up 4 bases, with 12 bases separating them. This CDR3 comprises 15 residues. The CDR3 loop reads CASSLGDKRNQPQHF. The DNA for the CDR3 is TGTGCCAGCAGTTTAGGGGACAAAAGAAATCAGCCCCAGCATTTT.

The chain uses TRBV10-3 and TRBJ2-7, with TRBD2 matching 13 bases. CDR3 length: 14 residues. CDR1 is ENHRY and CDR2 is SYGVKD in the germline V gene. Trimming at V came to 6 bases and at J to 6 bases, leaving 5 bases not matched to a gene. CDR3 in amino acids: CAISATSGRTEQYF. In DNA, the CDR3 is TGTGCCATCAGCGCGACTAGCGGGAGGACCGAGCAGTACTTC.

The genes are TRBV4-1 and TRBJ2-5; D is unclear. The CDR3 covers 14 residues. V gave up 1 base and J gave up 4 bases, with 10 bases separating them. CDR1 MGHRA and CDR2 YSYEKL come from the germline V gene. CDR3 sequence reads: CASSQVAIAETQYF. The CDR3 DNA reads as TGCGCCAGCAGCCAAGTCGCTATCGCAGAGACCCAGTACTTC.

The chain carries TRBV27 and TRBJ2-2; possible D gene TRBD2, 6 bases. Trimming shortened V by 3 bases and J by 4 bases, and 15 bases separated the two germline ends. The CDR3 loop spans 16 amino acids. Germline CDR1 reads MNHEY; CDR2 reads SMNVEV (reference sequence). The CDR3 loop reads CASSFRAGGSTGELFF. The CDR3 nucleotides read TGTGCCAGCAGTTTTAGGGCAGGAGGGAGCACCGGGGAGCTGTTTTTT.

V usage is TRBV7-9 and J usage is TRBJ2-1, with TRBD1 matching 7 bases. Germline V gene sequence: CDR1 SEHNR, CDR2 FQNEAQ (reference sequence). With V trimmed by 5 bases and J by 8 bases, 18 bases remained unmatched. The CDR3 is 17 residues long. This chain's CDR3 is CASSPRDSFSASDEQFF. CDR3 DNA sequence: TGTGCCAGCAGCCCAAGGGACAGTTTTAGCGCGAGCGATGAGCAGTTCTTC.

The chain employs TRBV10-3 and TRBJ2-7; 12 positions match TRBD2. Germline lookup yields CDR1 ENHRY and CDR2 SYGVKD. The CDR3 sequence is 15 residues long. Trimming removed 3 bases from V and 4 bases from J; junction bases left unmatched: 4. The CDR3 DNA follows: TGTGCCATCAGTGAAAGACTAGCGGGAGAATACGAGCAGTACTTC. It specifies CAISERLAGEYEQYF.

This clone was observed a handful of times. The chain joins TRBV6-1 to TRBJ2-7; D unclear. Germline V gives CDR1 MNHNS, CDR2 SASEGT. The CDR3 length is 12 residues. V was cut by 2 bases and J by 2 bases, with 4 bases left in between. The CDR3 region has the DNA TGTGCCAGCAGTGAACGGGCCTACGAGCAGTACTTC. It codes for CASSERAYEQYF.

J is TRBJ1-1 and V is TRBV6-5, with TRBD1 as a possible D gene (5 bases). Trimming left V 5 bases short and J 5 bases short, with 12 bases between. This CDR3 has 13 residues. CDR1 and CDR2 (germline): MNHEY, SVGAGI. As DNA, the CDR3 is TGTGCCAGCAGTAACGTAGGGGATACTGAAGCTTTCTTT. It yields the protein CASSNVGDTEAFF.

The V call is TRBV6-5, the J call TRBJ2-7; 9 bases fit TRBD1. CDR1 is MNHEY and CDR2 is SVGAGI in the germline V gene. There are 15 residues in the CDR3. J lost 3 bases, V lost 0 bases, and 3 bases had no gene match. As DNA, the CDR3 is TGTGCCAGCAGTTACTCCGGGACAGGGAACTACGAGCAGTACTTC. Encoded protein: CASSYSGTGNYEQYF.